A single sample gave rise to the 15 T cell receptor beta chains below, sequenced in a study of blood T cell repertoires in COVID-19. The repertoire was sequenced with immunoSEQ multiplex PCR; TCRdb's copy has only in-frame clones and lacks some. The profile shows approximately 140,000 clones, approximately 90% of them singletons. Specimen: peripheral blood. The receptors derive from a human donor with COVID-19, enrolled during active disease. The donor label of this sample is uncertain.

Many counts were recorded for this clone. The chain employs TRBV12-3 or TRBV12-4 and TRBJ2-7; D not certain. Trimming left V 3 bases short and J 3 bases short, with 9 bases between. The CDR3 spans 13 residues. The CDR3 region has the DNA TGTGCCAGCAGTTTTACCCTCAGCTACGAGCAGTACTTC. Translating gives CASSFTLSYEQYF.

The chain couples TRBV7-9 to TRBJ2-7; D is ambiguous. CDR1 and CDR2 (germline): SEHNR, FQNEAQ (reference sequence). There are 14 residues in the CDR3. With 5 bases removed from V and 5 bases from J, the gap between germline ends came to 16 bases. CDR3 sequence reads: CASSLDILPHEQYF. The CDR3 DNA reads TGTGCCAGCAGCCTCGACATCCTCCCCCACGAGCAGTACTTC.

The chain has TRBV10-2 and TRBJ2-7, with TRBD1 identical over 8 bases. V lost 6 bases, J lost 5 bases, and 9 bases stayed unmatched. The CDR3 has 14 residues. Germline V lookup: CDR1 WSHSY, CDR2 SAAADI. The CDR3 here is CASSEDRDFDEQYF. The CDR3 DNA follows: TGCGCCAGCAGCGAGGACAGGGATTTTGACGAGCAGTACTTC.

V gene TRBV19 combines with J gene TRBJ1-1; 10 nucleotides line up with TRBD1. V was clipped by 7 bases and J by 4 bases; unmatched bases: 6. This CDR3 has 14 residues. Germline V gene sequence: CDR1 LNHDA, CDR2 SQIVND (reference sequence). CDR3 in DNA: TGTGCCAGTACCGTGGACAGGGGGGGCACTGAAGCTTTCTTT. As protein: CASTVDRGGTEAFF.

This sequence joins TRBV13 and TRBJ1-3, with D perhaps TRBD1 (6 bases). The CDR3 is 15 residues long. Germline loops: CDR1 PRHDT, CDR2 FYEKMQ (reference sequence). Between the trimmed V and J ends, which lost 0 bases and 4 bases, there was a span of 10 bases. CDR3 region: CASSLGKGGGNTIYF. The CDR3 bases are TGTGCCAGCAGCTTAGGGAAAGGGGGAGGAAACACCATATATTTT.

This chain links TRBV12-3 or TRBV12-4 with TRBJ1-2, with TRBD1 matching over 10 bases. V lost 3 bases, J lost 6 bases, and 1 base stayed unmatched. The CDR3 loop spans 13 amino acids. CDR3 sequence (DNA): TGTGCCAGCAGTTTCGGACAGGGGGATGGCTACACCTTC. Protein: CASSFGQGDGYTF.

V usage is TRBV7-9 and J usage is TRBJ2-7, with TRBD1 matching 8 bases. Germline V gives CDR1 SEHNR, CDR2 FQNEAQ (reference sequence). There are 14 residues in the CDR3. J was trimmed by 4 bases and V by 5 bases; bases with no gene match: 7. The CDR3 protein is CASSVGQVPYEQYF. The CDR3 nucleotides are TGTGCCAGCAGCGTGGGACAGGTCCCTTACGAGCAGTACTTC.

The CDR3 reads CASSSGGASGDGETQYF. The CDR3 DNA reads TGTGCCAGCAGCTCGGGAGGTGCTAGCGGGGATGGAGAGACCCAGTACTTC. This chain joins TRBV5-4 and TRBJ2-5; 9 nucleotides align to TRBD2. The CDR3 has 17 amino acids. Germline-derived CDR1 and CDR2 are SGHNT and YYREEE (reference sequence). Germline trimming cut 3 bases from V and 4 bases from J; bases unmatched to any gene: 13.

The V call is TRBV5-4, the J call TRBJ2-1, with 7 bases matching TRBD1. J lost 7 bases, V lost 4 bases, and 2 bases had no gene match. The CDR3 totals 12 residues. CDR1 is SGHNT and CDR2 is YYREEE in the germline V gene (reference sequence). CDR3 loop: CASSQQGNEQFF. CDR3 in DNA: TGTGCCAGCAGCCAACAGGGGAATGAGCAGTTCTTC. Full variable domain (rest looked up from reference TRBV5-4 and TRBJ2-1): ETGVTQSPTHLIKTRGQQVTLRCSSQSGHNTVSWYQQALGQGPQFIFQYYREEENGRGNFPPRFSGLQFPNYSSELNVNALELDDSALYLCASSQQGNEQFFGPGTRLTVL.

The chain carries TRBV19 and TRBJ1-1, with a possible D match to TRBD1 (5 bases). Trimming left V 5 bases short and J 6 bases short, with 10 bases between. The CDR3 is 12 residues long. The germline V gene encodes CDR1 LNHDA and CDR2 SQIVND (reference sequence). CDR3 DNA sequence: TGTGCCAGTAGTTTCGGGGGGGCTGAAGCTTTCTTT. Its translation: CASSFGGAEAFF.

The rearrangement uses TRBV5-1 and TRBJ2-6, with D possibly being TRBD1 (5 bases). This CDR3 has 16 amino acids. Germline V CDR1 and CDR2: SGHRS, YFSETQ. Trimming shortened V by 8 bases and J by 0 bases, and 15 bases separated the two germline ends. The CDR3 DNA sequence: TGCGCCAGTTGGGGCGAGAGCAGCTCTGGGGCCAACGTCCTGACTTTC. Amino acids: CASWGESSSGANVLTF. Drawing the rest from reference TRBV5-1 and TRBJ2-6, the complete variable domain is KAGVTQTPRYLIKTRGQQVTLSCSPISGHRSVSWYQQTPGQGLQFLFEYFSETQRNKGNFPGRFSGRQFSNSRSEMNVSTLELGDSALYLCASWGESSSGANVLTFGAGSRLTVL.

The chain employs TRBV7-6 and TRBJ2-2; TRBD1 agrees at 10 bases. Germline values: CDR1 SGHVS, CDR2 FNYEAQ. The junction had 5 bases not matched to a gene; V was cut back by 5 bases and J by 5 bases. This CDR3 has 15 amino acids. The CDR3 DNA reads as TGTGCCAGCAGCCAATCGGGACAGGGGACCGGGGAGCTGTTTTTT. Encoded protein: CASSQSGQGTGELFF.

The chain uses TRBV20-1 and TRBJ1-2; D uncertain. V was cut by 7 bases and J by 7 bases, with 10 bases left in between. The CDR3 is made up of 10 amino acids. Germline V lookup: CDR1 DFQATT, CDR2 SNEGSKA (reference sequence). CDR3 DNA: TGCAGTGAAGAAACATGTGGCTACACCTTC. Amino acids: CSEETCGYTF.

The table lists this clone with a few counts. This chain connects TRBV7-3 to TRBJ1-2; D is possibly TRBD1 (5 bases). Trimming removed 5 bases from V and 2 bases from J, with 30 bases in between. This CDR3 has 20 amino acids. Germline V gene data show CDR1 as SGHTA and CDR2 as FQGTGA. The CDR3 DNA sequence: TGTGCCAGCAGCCCCACATACCACAAGACAGCCCACCAATCAAACTATGGCTACACCTTC. It specifies CASSPTYHKTAHQSNYGYTF.

DNA of the CDR3: TGTGCCAGCACCCGGGCAGGGCACAATCAGCCCCAGCATTTT. It encodes CASTRAGHNQPQHF. The chain links TRBV2 to TRBJ1-5, with D possibly matching TRBD1 (5 bases). CDR3 length equals 14 residues. Germline values: CDR1 SNHLY, CDR2 FYNNEI. Deletions cut 7 bases from V and 3 bases from J, with 13 bases between.